Shown below are 28 T cell receptor beta chains from a single sample sequenced in a study of cytomegalovirus exposure and HLA in healthy donors. The PCR had 60 Vbeta and 13 Jbeta primers. The assay was immunoSEQ multiplex PCR, and TCRdb's table has in-frame clones only and misses some. The sample has some 110,000 clones, over 65% seen once. The source material was PBMCs. Receptor source: a woman in her thirties or forties in good health and CMV-seronegative.

This chain connects TRBV10-2 to TRBJ1-5; D possibly corresponds to TRBD1 (5 bases). The germline CDR1 and CDR2 sequences are WSHSY and SAAADI. Trimming removed 6 bases at V and 6 bases at J, with 15 bases between. The CDR3 runs 14 residues. The CDR3: CASRGSGLSQPQHF. CDR3 bases: TGCGCCAGCAGGGGGTCAGGGTTGAGTCAGCCCCAGCATTTT.

The chain combines TRBV9 with TRBJ2-1, with 7 bases that match TRBD1. From germline, CDR1 is SGDLS and CDR2 YYNGEE. V lost 0 bases, J lost 9 bases, and 6 bases stayed unmatched. The CDR3 covers 14 residues. CDR3 coding DNA: TGTGCCAGCAGCGTAGGGAGACAGGGCAGTGAGCAGTTCTTC. It codes for CASSVGRQGSEQFF. Filled out from reference TRBV9 and TRBJ2-1, the complete variable domain reads DSGVTQTPKHLITATGQRVTLRCSPRSGDLSVYWYQQSLDQGLQFLIQYYNGEERAKGNILERFSAQQFPDLHSELNLSSLELGDSALYFCASSVGRQGSEQFFGPGTRLTVL.

The chain employs TRBV18 and TRBJ1-1; 12 bases are a match to TRBD1. This CDR3 comprises 16 residues. The ends lost 3 bases at V and 4 bases at J; junction bases unmatched: 6. The germline CDR1 and CDR2 sequences are KGHSH and LQKENI. The CDR3 spells CASSPGQGARGTEAFF. CDR3 in DNA: TGTGCCAGCTCACCGGGACAGGGGGCGCGGGGCACTGAAGCTTTCTTT. The whole variable domain, remainder taken from reference TRBV18 and TRBJ1-1, is NAGVMQNPRHLVRRRGQEARLRCSPMKGHSHVYWYRQLPEEGLKFMVYLQKENIIDESGMPKERFSAEFPKEGPSILRIQQVVRGDSAAYFCASSPGQGARGTEAFFGQGTRLTVV.

This clone was recorded once. V gene TRBV7-2 combines with J gene TRBJ2-1; 13 bases fit TRBD2. J gave up 9 bases and V 2 bases, and 7 bases lay outside the gene matches. This CDR3 region has 16 residues. The germline CDR1 and CDR2 sequences are SGHTA and FQGNSA. CDR3 bases: TGTGCCAGCAGCTTAAGGACTAGCGGGAGATGGGTTGAGCAGTTCTTC. Translating gives CASSLRTSGRWVEQFF.

The chain is built from TRBV15 and TRBJ2-3; 11 bases map to TRBD2. With 3 bases clipped from V and 4 bases from J, the junction kept 6 bases outside the gene matches. The germline CDR1 and CDR2 sequences are LNHNV and YYDKDF (reference sequence). The CDR3 contains 16 residues. In DNA, the CDR3 is TGTGCCACCAGCAGTACGGGGACTAGCGGCGCAGATACGCAGTATTTT. Encoded protein: CATSSTGTSGADTQYF.

J is TRBJ2-7 and V is TRBV7-2, with TRBD2 matching 9 bases. Germline V gene sequence: CDR1 SGHTA, CDR2 FQGNSA. This CDR3 is built from 15 residues. J gave up 6 bases and V 1 base, and 7 bases lay outside the gene matches. CDR3 region: CASSLGPSGMIEQYF. CDR3 DNA: TGTGCCAGCAGCTTAGGGCCTAGCGGGATGATCGAGCAGTACTTC.

The V call is TRBV6-1, the J call TRBJ1-2; TRBD1 matches 8 bases. The V and J ends lost 8 bases and 8 bases, in that order; junction bases with no gene match: 7. This CDR3 has 12 amino acids. Germline CDR1 and CDR2: MNHNS and SASEGT. This CDR3 reads CASRQGSGGYTF. The DNA of the CDR3 is TGTGCCAGCCGACAGGGGTCGGGGGGCTACACCTTC.

J is TRBJ2-1 and V is TRBV5-8; TRBD2 agrees at 10 bases. Looked up from germline, CDR1 is SGHTS and CDR2 is YDEGEE. The CDR3 sequence is 15 residues long. The V gene end was trimmed by 2 bases and the J gene end by 2 bases; junction bases not matched to a gene: 1. In nucleotides, the CDR3 is TGTGCCAGCAGCTTAGGACTAGCGGCCTACAATGAGCAGTTCTTC. Its protein product is CASSLGLAAYNEQFF.

In its sample, this clone was seen a few times. V gene TRBV7-6 combines with J gene TRBJ2-2, with 11 bases identical to TRBD2. J lost 7 bases, V lost 0 bases, and 4 bases had no gene match. Germline V gene data show CDR1 as SGHVS and CDR2 as FNYEAQ. The CDR3 runs to 16 residues. The CDR3 sequence: CASSLATSGISGELFF. The CDR3 bases are TGTGCCAGCAGCTTAGCGACTAGCGGGATCAGCGGGGAGCTGTTTTTT.

The rearrangement joins TRBV19 to TRBJ1-3; 8 nucleotides line up with TRBD1. CDR1 LNHDA and CDR2 SQIVND come from the germline V gene (reference sequence). There are 16 residues in the CDR3. Trimming at V came to 7 bases and at J to 1 base, leaving 9 bases not matched to a gene. The DNA for the CDR3 is TGTGCCAGTACCTCACAGACAGGGGATTCTGGAAACACCATATATTTT. This gives the protein CASTSQTGDSGNTIYF.

The chain has TRBV28 and TRBJ2-7; perhaps TRBD2 as D (7 bases). CDR1 is MDHEN, CDR2 SYDVKM, per germline. V was trimmed by 10 bases and J by 4 bases, leaving 26 bases between them. The CDR3 loop spans 16 amino acids. This CDR3 is CATLGGVRGSRYEQYF. The CDR3 nucleotides are TGTGCCACCCTTGGGGGGGTAAGGGGGTCGAGGTACGAGCAGTACTTC. The whole variable domain, remainder taken from reference TRBV28 and TRBJ2-7, is DVKVTQSSRYLVKRTGEKVFLECVQDMDHENMFWYRQDPGLGLRLIYFSYDVKMKEKGDIPEGYSVSREKKERFSLILESASTNQTSMYLCATLGGVRGSRYEQYFGPGTRLTVT.

This clone was detected once. The chain links TRBV27 to TRBJ2-7; TRBD2 matches at 13 bases. Germline trimming cut 5 bases from V and 2 bases from J; bases unmatched to any gene: 6. CDR3 length equals 16 residues. The V gene's germline CDR1 is MNHEY and CDR2 SMNVEV (reference sequence). The CDR3 DNA is TGTGCCAGCAGTCCCGGGACTAGCGGGACCCCCTACGAGCAGTACTTC. Translation gives CASSPGTSGTPYEQYF.

The chain recombines TRBV19 with TRBJ2-7; 7 nucleotides align to TRBD2. The CDR3 sequence is 13 residues long. Germline V CDR1 and CDR2: LNHDA, SQIVND (reference sequence). V shed 5 bases, J shed 7 bases, and the junction held 8 bases outside the gene matches. CDR3 amino acids: CASSVAGVGEQYF. DNA of the CDR3: TGTGCCAGTAGTGTTGCGGGAGTAGGGGAGCAGTACTTC.

V and J are TRBV29-1 and TRBJ2-7, with 9 bases aligning to TRBD1. Germline CDR1 and CDR2: SQVTM and ANQGSEA. The J segment lost 7 bases and the V segment lost 1 base, leaving 8 bases of the junction unmatched. This CDR3 contains 14 residues. DNA for the CDR3: TGCAGCGTTGAAGGGACAGGGGTAATGCGGGAGCAGTACTTC. Residues: CSVEGTGVMREQYF.

In nucleotides, the CDR3 is TGTGCCAGCAGCTCCCGGGACACGTACCAAGAGACCCAGTACTTC. Translated, it gives CASSSRDTYQETQYF. The chain joins TRBV5-6 to TRBJ2-5; weak D call: TRBD1 (6 bases). The CDR3 is 15 amino acids. From germline, CDR1 is SGHDT and CDR2 YYEEEE. V lost 3 bases, J lost 0 bases, and 12 bases lay in between.

The rearrangement joins TRBV5-4 to TRBJ2-5; 7 bases align to TRBD2. The DNA end favors TRBJ2-7, so the J call may be wrong. The CDR3 loop spans 15 amino acids. Per the germline V gene, CDR1 is SGHNT and CDR2 is YYREEE (reference sequence). The CDR3 spells CASSLGSGNRYEQYF. The CDR3 bases are TGTGCCAGCAGCCTCGGAAGCGGGAATCGATACGAGCAGTACTTC.

This clone turned up a few times. The chain recombines TRBV5-6 with TRBJ1-5, with 7 bases fitting TRBD1. CDR3 length: 15 residues. Germline trimming cut 3 bases from V and 5 bases from J; bases unmatched to any gene: 8. Germline V lookup: CDR1 SGHDT, CDR2 YYEEEE. CDR3 residues: CASSSLGTDDQPQHF. CDR3 nucleotide sequence: TGTGCCAGCAGCTCGCTCGGGACAGACGATCAGCCCCAGCATTTT.

The V and J genes are TRBV15 and TRBJ2-5; 8 bases line up with TRBD1. Germline V gives CDR1 LNHNV, CDR2 YYDKDF (reference sequence). This CDR3 has 15 amino acids. V lost 3 bases to trimming and J lost 1 base; unmatched junction nucleotides: 4. The CDR3 protein is CATSRRTGTQETQYF. DNA for the CDR3: TGTGCCACCAGCAGGCGGACAGGGACCCAAGAGACCCAGTACTTC.

J is TRBJ1-2 and V is TRBV28; 7 bases map to TRBD1. The length of the CDR3 is 13 residues. Losses at the gene ends were 8 bases for V and 4 bases for J; bases not matched to a gene: 7. Per the germline V gene, CDR1 is MDHEN and CDR2 is SYDVKM. The CDR3 DNA reads as TGTGCCAGCCTACAAGACAGGGTCTATGGCTACACCTTC. It codes for CASLQDRVYGYTF.

In regard to this clone: Additional DNA sequences in this sample encode the identical CDR3. The genes are TRBV7-2 and TRBJ1-2, with unresolved D. In germline, CDR1 is SGHTA, CDR2 FQGNSA. This CDR3 contains 13 residues. Trimming cost V 5 bases and J 2 bases, with 9 bases left between them. The CDR3 spells CASSPQANYGYTF. CDR3 nucleotide sequence: TGTGCCAGCAGCCCCCAAGCGAACTATGGCTACACCTTC.

This chain connects TRBV6-6 to TRBJ2-5; D possibly corresponds to TRBD1 (6 bases). V lost 5 bases to trimming and J lost 1 base, with 8 bases between them. Germline loops: CDR1 MNHNY, CDR2 SVGAGI (reference sequence). This CDR3 has 13 amino acids. The CDR3 is CASSATGQETQYF. CDR3 sequence (DNA): TGTGCCAGCAGTGCGACAGGCCAAGAGACCCAGTACTTC.

The gene calls are TRBV7-2 and TRBJ1-1; 9 bases are a match to TRBD1. V lost 4 bases to trimming and J lost 5 bases; unmatched junction nucleotides: 8. Per germline, CDR1 SGHTA and CDR2 FQGNSA. The CDR3 has 15 residues. The CDR3 nucleotides are TGTGCCAGCAGCTGGCGGACAGGGGAGGGGACTGAAGCTTTCTTT. Amino acid sequence: CASSWRTGEGTEAFF.

The CDR3 protein is CAIKTGDQPQHF. DNA of the CDR3: TGTGCCATCAAGACAGGTGATCAGCCCCAGCATTTT. The rearrangement uses TRBV10-3 and TRBJ1-5; TRBD1 might be the D (6 bases). CDR1 is ENHRY, CDR2 SYGVKD, per germline. This CDR3 is 12 amino acids long. Trimming pared 7 bases from V and 5 bases from J, leaving 9 bases between.

The rearrangement joins TRBV29-1 to TRBJ1-2; a possible D gene is TRBD1 (5 bases). V lost 3 bases and J lost 4, with 18 bases in between. Germline assignment: CDR1 SQVTM and CDR2 ANQGSEA. CDR3 length: 15 residues. CDR3 sequence (DNA): TGCAGCGTTGATGGGGAAAAACCTCAGGGCTATGGCTACACCTTC. Protein sequence: CSVDGEKPQGYGYTF.

The chain joins TRBV4-3 to TRBJ2-1; TRBD2 matches 10 bases. V lost 0 bases, J lost 7 bases, and 12 bases stayed unmatched. Germline loops: CDR1 LGHNA, CDR2 YSLEER. This CDR3 has 18 residues. CDR3 sequence: CASSQDLASGSGGNEQFF. The CDR3 region has the DNA TGCGCCAGCAGCCAAGATTTGGCTAGCGGGAGCGGTGGGAATGAGCAGTTCTTC.

This clone turned up a few times. This chain uses TRBV4-3 with TRBJ2-7; D is ambiguous. Between the trimmed V and J ends, which lost 10 bases and 11 bases, there was a span of 15 bases. The CDR3 runs to 10 residues. The germline CDR1 and CDR2 sequences are LGHNA and YSLEER. The CDR3 protein is CATSGRDKYF. CDR3 in DNA: TGCGCCACCTCTGGTAGAGATAAGTACTTC.

This clone was counted a few times. The chain employs TRBV28 and TRBJ2-7, with D possibly matching TRBD2 (5 bases). Germline V gene data show CDR1 as MDHEN and CDR2 as SYDVKM. CDR3 size: 13 residues. Trimming took 3 bases from V and 6 from J, leaving 12 bases between them. CDR3 in amino acids: CASSFGRAGEQYF. The CDR3 nucleotides read TGTGCCAGCAGTTTTGGGAGAGCAGGCGAGCAGTACTTC. Together with reference TRBV28 and TRBJ2-7, the CDR3 gives the full variable domain: DVKVTQSSRYLVKRTGEKVFLECVQDMDHENMFWYRQDPGLGLRLIYFSYDVKMKEKGDIPEGYSVSREKKERFSLILESASTNQTSMYLCASSFGRAGEQYFGPGTRLTVT.

V is TRBV5-1 and J is TRBJ2-3; TRBD2 might be the D (6 bases). Per germline, CDR1 SGHRS and CDR2 YFSETQ. V gave up 2 bases and J gave up 1 base, with 11 bases separating them. The CDR3 consists of 15 residues. CDR3 in amino acids: CASSLSGPRTDTQYF. CDR3 bases: TGCGCCAGCAGCTTAAGCGGGCCGCGCACAGATACGCAGTATTTT.